Sequencing of this T cell receptor (beta chain) was carried out in a study of T cell changes during pregnancy in multiple sclerosis. TCRdb's copy holds only in-frame clones and misses some; the assay was immunoSEQ multiplex PCR. The table lists about 99,000 clones, approximately 94% of them singletons, with almost 1% in the top ten. V was pared by 6 bases and J by 4 bases, with 10 bases between. Germline CDR1 and CDR2: MNHNS and SASEGT. The CDR3 loop spans 13 amino acids. This chain uses TRBV6-1 with TRBJ1-5; unclear D gene. This TCR was sampled from a female donor with multiple sclerosis, enrolled in a pregnancy study. Sequences were derived from peripheral blood, sampled after pregnancy. CDR3 sequence (DNA): TGTGCCAGCAGGATAGCGGGAAATCAGCCCCAGCATTTT. Amino acid sequence: CASRIAGNQPQHF.